This TCR beta chain was captured in a study of T cell responses to AZD1222 COVID-19 vaccine. Per the germline V gene, CDR1 is MNHEY and CDR2 is SMNVEV (reference sequence). J was trimmed by 5 bases and V by 7 bases; bases with no gene match: 12. This CDR3 is built from 16 residues. Clones were sequenced by immunoSEQ multiplex PCR, and TCRdb holds only the in-frame ones, with some missing. The sample has around 130,000 clones, 88% seen once; the top ten hold about 3.4%. The sequencing used peripheral blood, collected 28 days after the second AZD1222 dose. The sequence derives from an adult who received the AZD1222 COVID-19 vaccine. V is TRBV27 and J is TRBJ2-3, with TRBD2 matching 10 bases. CDR3 DNA sequence: TGTGCCAGCATCTCTTTAGGGCTAGCGGGGGTAGATACGCAGTATTTT. Translated, it gives CASISLGLAGVDTQYF.